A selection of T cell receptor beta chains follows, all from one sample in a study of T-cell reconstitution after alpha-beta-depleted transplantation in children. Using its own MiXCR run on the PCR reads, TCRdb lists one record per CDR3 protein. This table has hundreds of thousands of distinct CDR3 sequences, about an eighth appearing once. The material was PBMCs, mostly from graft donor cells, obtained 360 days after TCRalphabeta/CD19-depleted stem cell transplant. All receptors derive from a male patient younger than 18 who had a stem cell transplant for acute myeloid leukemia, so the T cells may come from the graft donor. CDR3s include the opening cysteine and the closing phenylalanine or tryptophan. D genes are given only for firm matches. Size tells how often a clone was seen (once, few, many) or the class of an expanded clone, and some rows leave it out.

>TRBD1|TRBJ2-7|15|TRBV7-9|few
TGTGCCAGCAGCTCCAGACAGGGACCTCCCTACGAGCAGTACTTC
CASSSRQGPPYEQYF
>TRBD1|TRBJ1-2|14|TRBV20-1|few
TGCAGTGGACAGGAGGGACAGACACTCTATGGCTACACCTTC
CSGQEGQTLYGYTF
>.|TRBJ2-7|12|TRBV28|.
TGTGCCAGCAGTACTATCCCCTACGAGCAGTACTTC
CASSTIPYEQYF
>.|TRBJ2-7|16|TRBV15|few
TGTGCCACCAGCAGACTGGGACATCTTTGGGCCTACGAGCAGTACTTC
CATSRLGHLWAYEQYF
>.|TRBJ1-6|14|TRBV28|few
TGTGCCAGCAACGTTCCGGGACCCTATTCACCCCTCCACTTT
CASNVPGPYSPLHF
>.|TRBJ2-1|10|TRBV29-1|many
TGCAGCGTGGAGAACAATGAGCAGTTCTTC
CSVENNEQFF
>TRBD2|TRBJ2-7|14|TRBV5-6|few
TGTGCCAGCAGCTTGGTGGGACTAGCCGGGGAGCAGTACTTC
CASSLVGLAGEQYF
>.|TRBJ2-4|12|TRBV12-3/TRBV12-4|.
TGTGCCAGCAGTTTAGGCAGGGGCATTCAGTACTTC
CASSLGRGIQYF
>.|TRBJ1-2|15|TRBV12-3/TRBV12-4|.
TGTGCCAGCACCCCAAGGGTACAGCGCGTGGATGGCTACACCTTC
CASTPRVQRVDGYTF
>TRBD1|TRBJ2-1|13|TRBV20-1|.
TGCAGTGCCCTTAGACAGGGTAGGAATGAGCAGTTCTTC
CSALRQGRNEQFF
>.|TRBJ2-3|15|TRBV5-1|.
TGCGCCAGCGTCCTGGGCAGTCTAAGCACAGATACGCAGTATTTT
CASVLGSLSTDTQYF
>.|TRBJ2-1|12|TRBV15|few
TGTGCCACCAGCAGAGATCGGAGTGAGCAGTTCTTC
CATSRDRSEQFF
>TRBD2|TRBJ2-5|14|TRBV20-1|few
TGCAGTGCTAGAAAAGGACTAGCGGGAGAGGGTCAGTACTTC
CSARKGLAGEGQYF
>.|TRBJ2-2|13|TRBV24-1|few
TGTGCCACCAGTGTGACGGGGACCGGGGAGCTGTTTTTT
CATSVTGTGELFF
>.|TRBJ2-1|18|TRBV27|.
TGTGCCAGCCTCAGGATGCGGGGAGTAGCGCGAGATCGGGGTGAGCAGTTCTTC
CASLRMRGVARDRGEQFF
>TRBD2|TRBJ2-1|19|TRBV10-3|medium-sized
TGTGCCATCAGTGGGATTACCGGGACTAGACCTCTTTCCTACAATGAGCAGTTCTTC
CAISGITGTRPLSYNEQFF
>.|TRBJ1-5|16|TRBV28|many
TGTGCCAGCAGTCCGTCACAGGGTATAAGCAATCAGCCCCAGCATTTT
CASSPSQGISNQPQHF
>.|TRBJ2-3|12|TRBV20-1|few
TGCAGTGCTCTGGGAAGCACAGATACGCAGTATTTT
CSALGSTDTQYF
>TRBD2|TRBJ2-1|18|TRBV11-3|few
TGTGCCAGCAGCTTTTCCCTCGGGGGGGCGAGCTCCTACAATGAGCAGTTCTTC
CASSFSLGGASSYNEQFF
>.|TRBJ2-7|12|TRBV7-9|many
TGTGCCGAACAGTCGGGCGAGGACGAGCAGTACTTC
CAEQSGEDEQYF
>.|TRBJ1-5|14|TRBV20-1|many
TGCAGTGCTAGACAGGGAGCTAGCAATCAGCCCCAGCATTTT
CSARQGASNQPQHF
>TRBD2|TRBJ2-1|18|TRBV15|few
TGTGCCACCAGCAGAGACCCCGCCCGGGAGGGCCTCCGGAATGAGCAGTTCTTC
CATSRDPAREGLRNEQFF
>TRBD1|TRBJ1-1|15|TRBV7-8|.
TGTGCCAGCAGCTCGCAGCTGGGACAGGGGTTTTTAGCTTTCTTT
CASSSQLGQGFLAFF
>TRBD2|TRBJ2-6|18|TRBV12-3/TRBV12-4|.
TGTGCCAGCAGAGAGTCGGGACTAGCGGGAGACGGGGCCAACGTCCTGACTTTC
CASRESGLAGDGANVLTF
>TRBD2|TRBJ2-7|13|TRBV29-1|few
TGCAGCCCCCGGGGGGGGTTCCTCTACGAGCAGTACTTC
CSPRGGFLYEQYF
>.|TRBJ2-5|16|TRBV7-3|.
TGTGCCAGCAGCTTATCCCATACGGGAGTGGGGGAGACCCAGTACTTC
CASSLSHTGVGETQYF
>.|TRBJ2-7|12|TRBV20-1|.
TGCAGCGCGAGCGGGCAACTGGGGGAGCAGTACTTC
CSASGQLGEQYF
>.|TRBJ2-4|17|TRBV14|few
TGTGCCAGCCCGCCGGATACAGGGGGGGGAGCCAAAAACATTCAGTACTTC
CASPPDTGGGAKNIQYF
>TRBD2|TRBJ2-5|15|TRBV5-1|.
TGCGCCAGCAGCCCGGGACTAGCCCCTGGTGAGACCCAGTACTTC
CASSPGLAPGETQYF
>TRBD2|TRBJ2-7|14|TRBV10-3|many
TGTGCCATCAGTGGGGGGGGATTTGGCTACGAGCAGTACTTC
CAISGGGFGYEQYF
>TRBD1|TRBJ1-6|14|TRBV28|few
TGTGCCAGCAGTCCACAGGGGAATAATTCACCCCTCCACTTT
CASSPQGNNSPLHF
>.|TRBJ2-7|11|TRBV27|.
TGTGCCAACCCTAACATGGACCAGGGCCTTTTC
CANPNMDQGLF
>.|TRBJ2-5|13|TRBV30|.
TGTGCCTGGTTACGCTCGTACCAAGAGACCCAGTACTTC
CAWLRSYQETQYF
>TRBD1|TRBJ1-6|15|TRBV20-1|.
TGCAGTGCTAGAGTACTGACAGGGGATAATTCACCCCTCCACTTT
CSARVLTGDNSPLHF
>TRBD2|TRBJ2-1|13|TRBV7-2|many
TGTGCCAGCAGCTCCGGACTAGAAGATGAGCAGTTCTTC
CASSSGLEDEQFF
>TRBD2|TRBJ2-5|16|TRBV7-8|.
TGTGCCAGCAGCTTATCCCCGGGACTAGTTTCAGAGACCCAGTACTTC
CASSLSPGLVSETQYF
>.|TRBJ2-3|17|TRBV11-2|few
TGTGCCAGCAGCCTCTGGACTACCCGTTTACGCACAGATACGCAGTATTTT
CASSLWTTRLRTDTQYF
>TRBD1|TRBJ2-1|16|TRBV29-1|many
TGCAGCGTTCGAAGCTTGAGGACAGGGGGGAACAATGAGCAGTTCTTC
CSVRSLRTGGNNEQFF
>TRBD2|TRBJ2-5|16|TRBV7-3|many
TGTGCCAGCAGCTCCGGCCACCTAGCGGGCCAAGAGACCCAGTACTTC
CASSSGHLAGQETQYF
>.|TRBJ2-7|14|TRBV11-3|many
TGTGCCAGCAGCTTAGGCGGAACGACCTACGAGCAGTACTTC
CASSLGGTTYEQYF
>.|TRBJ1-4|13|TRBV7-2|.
TGTGCCAGCAGCTTAGCGACACAGGAAAAACTGTTTTTT
CASSLATQEKLFF
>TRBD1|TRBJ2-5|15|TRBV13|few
TGTGCCAGCAGCTACGGGACAGGGAGGGGAGAGACCCAGTACTTC
CASSYGTGRGETQYF
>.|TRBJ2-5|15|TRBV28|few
TGTGCCAGCAGTTTACCAGGGGGGGGTAGAGAGACCCAGTACTTC
CASSLPGGGRETQYF
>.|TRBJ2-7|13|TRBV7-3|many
TGTGCCAGCAGCTTAAATGGCGGCTACGAGCAGTACTTC
CASSLNGGYEQYF
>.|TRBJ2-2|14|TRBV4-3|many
TGCGCCAGCAGCCAAGCCGGGGCAGCCGGGGAGCTGTTTTTT
CASSQAGAAGELFF
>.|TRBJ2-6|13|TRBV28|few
TGTGCCAGCCCTTGGACTGGGGCCAACGTCCTGACTTTC
CASPWTGANVLTF
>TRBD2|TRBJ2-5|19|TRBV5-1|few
TGCGCCAGCAGCTCCAAAACCGGGACTAGCGGGTTCCCTCAAGAGACCCAGTACTTC
CASSSKTGTSGFPQETQYF
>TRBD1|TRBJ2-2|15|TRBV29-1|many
TGCAGCGTTTTTGGCCAGGGGGATAGCACCGGGGAGCTGTTTTTT
CSVFGQGDSTGELFF
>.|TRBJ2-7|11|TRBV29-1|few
TGCAGCGTTGACCTCTGGGGGGAGCAGTACTTC
CSVDLWGEQYF
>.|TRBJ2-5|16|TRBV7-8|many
TGTGCCAGCAGCTTAGTAGAGCCGCAGTACCAAGAGACCCAGTACTTC
CASSLVEPQYQETQYF
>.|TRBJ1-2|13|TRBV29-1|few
TGCAGCGTTGAAGAGGCCCCTCGCTATGGCTACACCTTC
CSVEEAPRYGYTF
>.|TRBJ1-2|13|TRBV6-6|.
TGTGCCAGCAGTTACCCCGGGAACTATGGCTACACCTTC
CASSYPGNYGYTF
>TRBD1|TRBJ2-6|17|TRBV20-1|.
TGCTGTGCTAGAGATCATCGGGGACAGACTGGGGCCAACGTCCTGACTTTC
CCARDHRGQTGANVLTF
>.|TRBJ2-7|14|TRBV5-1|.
TGCGCCAGCAGCTTCCTAGACCGATCCTACGAGCAGTACTTC
CASSFLDRSYEQYF
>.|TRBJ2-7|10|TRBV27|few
TGTGCCAGCCCCCGCTACGAGCAGTACTTC
CASPRYEQYF
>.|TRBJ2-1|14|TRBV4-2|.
TGTGCCAGCAGCCAAGTAGGCCAATACAATGAGCAGTTCTTC
CASSQVGQYNEQFF
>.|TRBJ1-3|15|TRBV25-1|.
TGTGCCAGCAGTGAATGGAGGCAGCTTGGAAACACCATATATTTT
CASSEWRQLGNTIYF
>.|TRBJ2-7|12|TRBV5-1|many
TGCGCCAGCCGAAGCTCCTCTGGCGAGCAGTACTTC
CASRSSSGEQYF
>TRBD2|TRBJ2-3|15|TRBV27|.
TGTGCCAGCAGTACAAGACTAGCCACGGCCGCTACGCAGTATTTT
CASSTRLATAATQYF
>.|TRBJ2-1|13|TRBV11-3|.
TGTGCCAGCAGCTTAGGTGATTGGGATGAGCAGTTCTTC
CASSLGDWDEQFF